Following are 22 T cell receptor beta chains from one sample sequenced in a study of OX40 agonist ivuxolimab in advanced cancers. Only in-frame clones appear in the TCRdb table, and some are missing; sequencing was by immunoSEQ multiplex PCR. The sample contains under 110,000 clones, 90% of which appear only once. Sample: CD4+ or CD8+ T cells sorted from blood, taken in a trial of the OX40 agonist ivuxolimab. All receptors come from an adult with an advanced solid tumor such as melanoma, head and neck, liver or kidney cancer.

The gene calls are TRBV6-6 and TRBJ2-5; either TRBD1 or TRBD2 may supply D (5 bases each). V lost 7 bases and J 1 base, leaving 13 bases between the germline ends. The CDR3 runs 14 residues. Germline values: CDR1 MNHNY, CDR2 SVGAGI (reference sequence). CDR3 loop: CASTRGAPQETQYF. The CDR3, as DNA: TGTGCCAGCACGAGGGGTGCGCCCCAAGAGACCCAGTACTTC.

The chain has TRBV6-5 and TRBJ1-3; possibly TRBD1 for D (5 bases). V shed 3 bases and J shed 0 bases, with 12 bases lying between them. The CDR3 consists of 16 residues. Germline CDR1 is MNHEY and CDR2 is SVGAGI. CDR3 sequence reads: CASSYHGADSGNTIYF. CDR3 sequence (DNA): TGTGCCAGCAGTTATCACGGGGCCGACTCTGGAAACACCATATATTTT.

This chain links TRBV5-5 with TRBJ1-5; D gene ambiguous. This CDR3 has 13 residues. The V gene lost 2 bases and the J gene lost 4 bases, with 7 bases spanning the gap. CDR1 is SGHKS and CDR2 is YYEKEE in the germline V gene (reference sequence). The CDR3 sequence is CASSFSGNQPQHF. The DNA for the CDR3 is TGTGCCAGCAGCTTCTCCGGAAATCAGCCCCAGCATTTT.

This clone was seen just once. The CDR3 DNA follows: TGTGCCAGCAGGCCAGGGACAGACAATCAGCCCCAGCATTTT. Translated, it gives CASRPGTDNQPQHF. This chain connects TRBV28 to TRBJ1-5; TRBD1 aligns across 7 bases. The V gene end was trimmed by 6 bases and the J gene end by 3 bases; junction bases not matched to a gene: 5. This CDR3 has 14 amino acids. Germline V CDR1 and CDR2: MDHEN, SYDVKM.

The CDR3 coding sequence is TGTGCCAGCAGTCCAACGGGGCAGGGTCAGTTCTTC. This translates into CASSPTGQGQFF. The chain couples TRBV5-4 to TRBJ2-1; D could derive from TRBD1 or TRBD2 (5 bases each). Trimming took off 5 bases at V and 13 bases at J, with 16 bases between the two ends. This CDR3 contains 12 residues. Germline assignment: CDR1 SGHNT and CDR2 YYREEE (reference sequence). The whole variable domain, filled in from reference TRBV5-4 and TRBJ2-1, reads ETGVTQSPTHLIKTRGQQVTLRCSSQSGHNTVSWYQQALGQGPQFIFQYYREEENGRGNFPPRFSGLQFPNYSSELNVNALELDDSALYLCASSPTGQGQFFGPGTRLTVL.

This chain connects TRBV10-3 to TRBJ1-3; D remains ambiguous. Trimming removed 10 bases at V and 3 bases at J, with 13 bases between. In germline, CDR1 is ENHRY, CDR2 SYGVKD. This CDR3 has 13 amino acids. CDR3 loop: CATARDDGNTIYF. CDR3 coding DNA: TGTGCCACCGCCCGGGATGATGGAAACACCATATATTTT.

The chain employs TRBV30 and TRBJ1-6; 7 bases agree with TRBD1. Germline V CDR1 and CDR2: GTSNPN, SVGIG (reference sequence). The CDR3 runs to 13 residues. V lost 5 bases and J lost 7; bases outside the gene matches: 5. CDR3 protein: CAWLQGGNSPLHF. CDR3 coding DNA: TGTGCCTGGCTTCAGGGGGGCAATTCACCCCTCCACTTT. Full variable domain (remainder filled in from reference TRBV30 and TRBJ1-6): SQTIHQWPATLVQPVGSPLSLECTVEGTSNPNLYWYRQAAGRGLQLLFYSVGIGQISSEVPQNLSASRPQDRQFILSSKKLLLSDSGFYLCAWLQGGNSPLHFGNGTRLTVT.

This rearrangement joins TRBV7-3 to TRBJ2-3; D perhaps matches TRBD2 (6 bases). CDR3 length: 14 amino acids. CDR1 is SGHTA, CDR2 FQGTGA, per germline. V lost 4 bases, J lost 2 bases, and 10 bases lay in between. The CDR3 loop is CASSSGLTTDTQYF. In DNA, the CDR3 is TGTGCCAGCAGCTCCGGACTAACCACAGATACGCAGTATTTT.

The rearrangement links TRBV5-1 to TRBJ1-3; D is unresolved. This CDR3 has 12 amino acids. Trimming took 3 bases from V and 4 from J, leaving 5 bases between them. Germline-derived CDR1 and CDR2 are SGHRS and YFSETQ. The CDR3 region is CASSYEGNTIYF. CDR3 sequence (DNA): TGCGCCAGCAGCTATGAGGGAAACACCATATATTTT.

The chain joins TRBV28 to TRBJ2-7; perhaps TRBD1 as D (6 bases). CDR3 length: 13 amino acids. The germline V gene has CDR1 MDHEN and CDR2 SYDVKM. The germline V and J ends were trimmed by 4 bases and 2 bases, with 9 bases remaining between them. CDR3 nucleotide sequence: TGTGCCAGCAGTTGGACAGCAACCTACGAGCAGTACTTC. Translating gives CASSWTATYEQYF. Variable domain in full (rest from reference TRBV28 and TRBJ2-7): DVKVTQSSRYLVKRTGEKVFLECVQDMDHENMFWYRQDPGLGLRLIYFSYDVKMKEKGDIPEGYSVSREKKERFSLILESASTNQTSMYLCASSWTATYEQYFGPGTRLTVT.

The chain is built from TRBV28 and TRBJ1-2, with TRBD1 matching 8 bases. The germline gives CDR1 MDHEN, CDR2 SYDVKM. This CDR3 is 12 amino acids long. Trimming cost V 8 bases and J 7 bases; bases outside gene matches: 6. Written as DNA, the CDR3 is TGTGCCAGCGGGGGACAGGCTGGTGGCTACACCTTC. It translates to CASGGQAGGYTF.

The V gene is TRBV15, the J gene TRBJ2-1, with 9 bases lining up with TRBD2. Trimming at V came to 2 bases and at J to 7 bases, leaving 12 bases not matched to a gene. This CDR3 contains 17 residues. Germline V gene data show CDR1 as LNHNV and CDR2 as YYDKDF (reference sequence). CDR3 in DNA: TGTGCCACCAGCAGAAGAAGAGAGGCGGGGGGGCGGAATGAGCAGTTCTTC. Translating gives CATSRRREAGGRNEQFF. Full variable domain (outside the CDR3, taken from reference TRBV15 and TRBJ2-1): DAMVIQNPRYQVTQFGKPVTLSCSQTLNHNVMYWYQQKSSQAPKLLFHYYDKDFNNEADTPDNFQSRRPNTSFCFLDIRSPGLGDTAMYLCATSRRREAGGRNEQFFGPGTRLTVL.

The chain has TRBV10-3 and TRBJ2-7, with a possible D match to TRBD1 (5 bases). V was clipped by 4 bases and J by 6 bases, with 7 bases between them. The CDR3 has 11 residues. CDR1 is ENHRY and CDR2 is SYGVKD in the germline V gene. For the CDR3, the DNA is TGTGCCATCAGTGGACAGCTCGAGCAGTACTTC. Protein sequence: CAISGQLEQYF.

The CDR3 DNA follows: TGTGCCAGCAGTTTTCGGCAGGGAGGAGCTCCCTATAATTCACCCCTCCACTTT. It yields the protein CASSFRQGGAPYNSPLHF. The rearrangement links TRBV28 to TRBJ1-6, with D possibly being TRBD1 (5 bases). The length of the CDR3 is 18 residues. The V gene's germline CDR1 is MDHEN and CDR2 SYDVKM. V was shortened by 3 bases and J by 2 bases, with 17 bases between the two germline ends. The variable domain in full, with the rest retrieved from reference TRBV28 and TRBJ1-6, is DVKVTQSSRYLVKRTGEKVFLECVQDMDHENMFWYRQDPGLGLRLIYFSYDVKMKEKGDIPEGYSVSREKKERFSLILESASTNQTSMYLCASSFRQGGAPYNSPLHFGNGTRLTVT.

A few counts support this clone. This rearrangement joins TRBV5-6 to TRBJ1-5; 10 bases map to TRBD1. CDR1 is SGHDT and CDR2 is YYEEEE in the germline V gene. CDR3 length: 14 residues. V lost 7 bases, J lost 3 bases, and 4 bases stayed unmatched. CDR3: CASRRQGANQPQHF. CDR3 sequence (DNA): TGTGCCAGCCGGCGACAGGGGGCCAATCAGCCCCAGCATTTT.

The J gene is TRBJ1-3, the V gene TRBV10-1; 7 nucleotides agree with TRBD1. Trimming removed 10 bases from V and 4 bases from J; junction bases left unmatched: 7. Germline assignment: CDR1 WNHNN and CDR2 SYGVQD (reference sequence). This CDR3 region has 13 residues. The chain's CDR3 is CATVDRDGNTIYF. DNA of the CDR3: TGCGCCACCGTCGACAGGGACGGAAACACCATATATTTT.

The sample holds one count of this clone. The chain uses TRBV6-6 and TRBJ1-5, with D hard to call. The germline V gene has CDR1 MNHNY and CDR2 SVGAGI (reference sequence). The ends were cut back, 7 bases at V and 1 base at J, with 8 bases in the middle. The CDR3 has 13 amino acids. In nucleotides, the CDR3 is TGTGCCAGCATGGCCGGGAGCAATCAGCCCCAGCATTTT. Translation: CASMAGSNQPQHF.

CDR3 sequence reads: CASSKQGADGYTF. CDR3 sequence (DNA): TGTGCCAGCAGTAAACAGGGGGCGGATGGCTACACCTTC. The chain uses TRBV7-5 and TRBJ1-2; the D call in the table, TRBD1, was not verified against the DNA. TRBV7-5 is annotated as a pseudogene. The CDR3 loop spans 13 amino acids.

V gene TRBV7-9 combines with J gene TRBJ2-1; 8 bases are shared with TRBD2. The CDR3 loop spans 15 amino acids. Germline-derived CDR1 and CDR2 are SEHNR and FQNEAQ (reference sequence). J was trimmed by 2 bases and V by 7 bases; bases with no gene match: 7. CDR3 bases: TGTGCCAGCACGCCTCAGCGGGAGACCTACAATGAGCAGTTCTTC. It is translated as CASTPQRETYNEQFF.

The V gene is TRBV7-6, the J gene TRBJ2-7; 8 bases align to TRBD1. CDR3 size: 15 residues. CDR1 and CDR2 from the germline V gene are SGHVS and FNYEAQ. The ends lost 5 bases at V and 7 bases at J; junction bases unmatched: 13. The DNA for the CDR3 is TGTGCCAGCAGCAAGACAGGGGACCACCGTGGTGAGCAGTACTTC. Translation gives CASSKTGDHRGEQYF. Based on the CDR3 plus reference TRBV7-6 and TRBJ2-7, the full variable domain is GAGVSQSPRYKVTKRGQDVALRCDPISGHVSLYWYRQALGQGPEFLTYFNYEAQQDKSGLPNDRFSAERPEGSISTLTIQRTEQRDSAMYRCASSKTGDHRGEQYFGPGTRLTVT.

The chain joins TRBV7-2 to TRBJ1-2; D is uncertain. In germline, CDR1 is SGHTA, CDR2 FQGNSA. Trimming took off 5 bases at V and 7 bases at J, with 14 bases between the two ends. The CDR3 runs to 13 residues. CDR3 nucleotide sequence: TGTGCCAGCAGCCCCGGGGAGAGAGTTGGCTACACCTTC. The encoded protein is CASSPGERVGYTF.

This clone was observed a single time. Relative to the germline gene, one junction end is altered; a read error may explain this. The chain carries TRBV27 and TRBJ2-7; D might be TRBD1 (5 bases). Germline V gives CDR1 MNHEY, CDR2 SMNVEV (reference sequence). The CDR3 is 15 residues long. The CDR3 region has the DNA TGTGCCAGCACGAGCAGCAGGACAAGGGGCCACGAGCTGTACTTC. Amino acid sequence: CASTSSRTRGHELYF.